This T cell receptor beta chain was identified in a study of T cells after yellow fever vaccination. Study in general: Preparation of the low-cell-number fractions used SMART-Seq v4 Ultra Low Input.

As regards this clonotype: Its antigen is unidentified.

Trimming stripped 6 bases from V and 5 bases from J, with 19 bases between. The CDR3 length is 15 residues. CDR1 and CDR2 (germline): LNHDA, SQIVND (reference sequence). General observations from the study: A weaker secondary response peaked on day 5, the primary on day 15. Most clones from primary vaccination were detected again post-booster (around 96% CD4, 88% CD8).

Production of TCR cDNA was by 5'RACE template switching, which also added a universal primer site and UMIs. TCRdb analysed the 5' RACE reads with MiXCR anew, one entry per CDR3 protein. Found here are about 350,000 distinct CDR3 sequences, approximately 8% of them singletons; the top ten hold approximately 18%. The sequence came from a man in his late teens or twenties who received the YFV17D yellow fever vaccine. The material was PBMCs, obtained 45 days after the first yellow fever vaccination. V usage is TRBV19 and J usage is TRBJ1-2; perhaps TRBD1 as D (6 bases). CDR3 in DNA: TGTGCCAGTAGGCCCACCCTTATGGGGGCTTATGGCTACACCTTC. Its protein product is CASRPTLMGAYGYTF.